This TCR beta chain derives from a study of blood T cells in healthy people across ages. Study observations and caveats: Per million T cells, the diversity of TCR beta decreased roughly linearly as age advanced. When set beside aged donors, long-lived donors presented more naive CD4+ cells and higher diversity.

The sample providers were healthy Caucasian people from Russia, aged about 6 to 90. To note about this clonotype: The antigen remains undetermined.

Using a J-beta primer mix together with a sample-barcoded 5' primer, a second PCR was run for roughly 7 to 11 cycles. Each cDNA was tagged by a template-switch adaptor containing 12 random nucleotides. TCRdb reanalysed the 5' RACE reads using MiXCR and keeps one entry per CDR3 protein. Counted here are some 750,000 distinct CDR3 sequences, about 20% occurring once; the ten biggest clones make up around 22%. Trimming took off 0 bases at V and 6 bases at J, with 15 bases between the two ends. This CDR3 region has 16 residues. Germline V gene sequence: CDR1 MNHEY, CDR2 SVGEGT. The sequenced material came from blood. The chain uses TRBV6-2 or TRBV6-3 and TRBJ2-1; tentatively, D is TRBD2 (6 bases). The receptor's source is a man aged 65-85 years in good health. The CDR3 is CASSYSRGTPFNEQFF. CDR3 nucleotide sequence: TGTGCCAGCAGTTACTCGCGTGGGACTCCATTCAATGAGCAGTTCTTC.